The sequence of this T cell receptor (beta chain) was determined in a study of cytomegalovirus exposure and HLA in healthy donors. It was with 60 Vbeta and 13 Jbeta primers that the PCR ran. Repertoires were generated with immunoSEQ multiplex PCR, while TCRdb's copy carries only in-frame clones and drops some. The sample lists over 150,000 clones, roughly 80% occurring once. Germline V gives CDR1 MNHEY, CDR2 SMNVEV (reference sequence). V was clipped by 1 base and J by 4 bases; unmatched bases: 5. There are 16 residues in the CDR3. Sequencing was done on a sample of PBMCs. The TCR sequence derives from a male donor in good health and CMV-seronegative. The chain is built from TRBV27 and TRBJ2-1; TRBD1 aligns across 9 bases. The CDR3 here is CASSLLATGGYNEQFF. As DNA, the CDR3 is TGTGCCAGCAGTTTATTAGCGACAGGGGGGTACAATGAGCAGTTCTTC.